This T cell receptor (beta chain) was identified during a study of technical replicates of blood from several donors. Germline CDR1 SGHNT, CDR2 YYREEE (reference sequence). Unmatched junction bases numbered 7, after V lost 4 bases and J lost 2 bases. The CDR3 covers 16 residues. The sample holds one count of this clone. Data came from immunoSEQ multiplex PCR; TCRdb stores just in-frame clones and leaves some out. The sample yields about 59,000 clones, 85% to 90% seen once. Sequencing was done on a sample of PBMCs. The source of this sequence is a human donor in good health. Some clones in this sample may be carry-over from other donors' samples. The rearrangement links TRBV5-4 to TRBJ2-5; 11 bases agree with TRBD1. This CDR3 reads CASSRGQGGEQETQYF. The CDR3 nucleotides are TGTGCCAGCAGCAGGGGACAGGGGGGAGAACAAGAGACCCAGTACTTC.